The next 13 T cell receptor beta chains were all read from a single sample in a study of human T cells and chemical hapten exposure. Time point given: patch test 3, about 24 weeks after DPC sensitization. Stated treatment: therapeutic diphenylcyclopropenone sensitization with weekly scalp DPC. TCRdb re-analysed the RACE reads in MiXCR, keeping a single row per CDR3 protein. The profile shows tens of thousands of distinct CDR3 sequences, 10% to 15% of them singletons. The material was whole blood, obtained in connection with sensitization to the hapten diphenylcyclopropenone (DPC). The receptor source for this set is a woman in her 50s with alopecia areata. Some clones in this sample may be carry-over from other donors' samples.

This clonotype was detected ten times or more. The chain combines TRBV20-1 with TRBJ1-2, with 10 positions matching TRBD1. This CDR3 has 14 amino acids. The trim removed 5 bases at V and 6 bases at J, leaving 9 bases unmatched. In germline, CDR1 is DFQATT, CDR2 SNEGSKA (reference sequence). The CDR3 reads CSAVPGQGRHGYTF. In DNA form, the CDR3 reads TGCAGTGCTGTACCGGGACAGGGGAGGCATGGCTACACCTTC.

This clonotype showed up many times. Here the CDR3 DNA reads TGTGCCAGCACCCAAGCCGGGACTAGCGGGATCTTGGAGCAGTTCTTC. Translation: CASTQAGTSGILEQFF. This chain uses TRBV6-2 or TRBV6-3 with TRBJ2-1; the match to TRBD2 covers 13 bases. Germline assignment: CDR1 MNHEY and CDR2 SVGEGT. CDR3 size: 16 residues. Unmatched junction bases numbered 13, after V lost 7 bases and J lost 10 bases.

The J gene is TRBJ2-7, the V gene TRBV10-3; either TRBD1 or TRBD2 may supply D (5 bases each). V gave up 10 bases and J gave up 5 bases, with 15 bases separating them. The CDR3 totals 12 residues. Per the germline V gene, CDR1 is ENHRY and CDR2 is SYGVKD. CDR3 in amino acids: CATGTDFHEQYF. The CDR3 coding sequence is TGTGCCACCGGGACGGATTTCCACGAGCAGTACTTC.

The chain couples TRBV27 to TRBJ1-6; D not certain. V lost 4 bases, J lost 10 bases, and 17 bases lay in between. Per the germline V gene, CDR1 is MNHEY and CDR2 is SMNVEV (reference sequence). The CDR3 covers 15 residues. CDR3 amino acids: CASSSVEQIRSPLHF. The CDR3 DNA is TGTGCCAGCAGTTCAGTAGAACAGATTCGATCACCCCTCCACTTT.

This clonotype appeared a single time. The chain combines TRBV4-3 with TRBJ2-3; D is uncertain. V shed 0 bases and J shed 4 bases, with 11 bases lying between them. The germline CDR1 and CDR2 sequences are LGHNA and YSLEER. The CDR3 has 15 amino acids. The chain's CDR3 is CASSQDLTRPDTQYF. Here the CDR3 DNA reads TGCGCCAGCAGCCAAGATTTAACGCGTCCAGATACGCAGTATTTT.

Ten or more counts support this clonotype. The CDR3 reads CASSPFSDSYNEQFF. The CDR3 DNA is TGTGCCAGCAGCCCATTCTCAGACTCCTACAATGAGCAGTTCTTC. The gene calls are TRBV9 and TRBJ2-1; D is undetermined. There are 15 residues in the CDR3. From germline, CDR1 is SGDLS and CDR2 YYNGEE. Trimming shortened V by 4 bases and J by 0 bases, and 11 bases separated the two germline ends. Complete variable domain (other parts from reference TRBV9 and TRBJ2-1): DSGVTQTPKHLITATGQRVTLRCSPRSGDLSVYWYQQSLDQGLQFLIQYYNGEERAKGNILERFSAQQFPDLHSELNLSSLELGDSALYFCASSPFSDSYNEQFFGPGTRLTVL.

The chain has TRBV7-6 and TRBJ2-1, with 12 bases lining up with TRBD2. The V segment lost 4 bases and the J segment 8 bases; nucleotides outside the gene matches: 6. CDR3 length equals 15 residues. Germline V lookup: CDR1 SGHVS, CDR2 FNYEAQ. CDR3 residues: CASSWTSGNRYEQFF. CDR3 coding DNA: TGTGCCAGCAGCTGGACTAGCGGGAATCGGTATGAGCAGTTCTTC.

This clonotype appeared many times. This chain connects TRBV2 to TRBJ2-1; TRBD2 matches 7 bases. The germline CDR1 and CDR2 sequences are SNHLY and FYNNEI. This CDR3 comprises 13 residues. V gave up 7 bases and J gave up 2 bases; unmatched junction bases: 2. The CDR3 region is CASKAGAYNEQFF. The CDR3 nucleotides read TGTGCCAGCAAGGCGGGGGCCTACAATGAGCAGTTCTTC.

The V gene is TRBV20-1, the J gene TRBJ2-1, with D perhaps assigned TRBD1 or TRBD2 (5 bases each). V lost 0 bases to trimming and J lost 6 bases, with 15 bases between them. CDR1 and CDR2 (germline): DFQATT, SNEGSKA (reference sequence). The length of the CDR3 is 15 residues. The CDR3 here is CSARDPGLAGNEQFF. The CDR3 DNA reads TGCAGTGCTAGAGATCCAGGGCTAGCTGGCAATGAGCAGTTCTTC.

This clonotype has a count of ten or more. The rearrangement links TRBV7-3 to TRBJ2-2, with TRBD2 identical over 8 bases. The J segment lost 4 bases and the V segment lost 2 bases, leaving 6 bases of the junction unmatched. Germline loops: CDR1 SGHTA, CDR2 FQGTGA. The CDR3 sequence is 16 residues long. CDR3 sequence reads: CASSLLGLGPTGELFF. CDR3 sequence (DNA): TGTGCCAGCAGCTTACTGGGACTAGGACCCACCGGGGAGCTGTTTTTT.

This clonotype was counted many times. The rearrangement joins TRBV29-1 to TRBJ2-5; the match to TRBD2 covers 9 bases. The J segment lost 3 bases and the V segment lost 4 bases, leaving 9 bases of the junction unmatched. Germline CDR1 reads SQVTM; CDR2 reads ANQGSEA. This CDR3 is built from 15 residues. CDR3 in amino acids: CSVARLAVGKETQYF. The CDR3 DNA reads TGCAGCGTTGCCCGACTAGCGGTGGGTAAAGAGACCCAGTACTTC.

This clonotype was seen a handful of times. The chain couples TRBV20-1 to TRBJ2-1; perhaps D is TRBD1 or TRBD2 (5 bases each). This CDR3 region has 12 residues. The germline V gene has CDR1 DFQATT and CDR2 SNEGSKA (reference sequence). Trimming took off 6 bases at V and 8 bases at J, with 14 bases between the two ends. The CDR3 sequence is CSARWMGDEQFF. In DNA, the CDR3 is TGCAGTGCCAGGTGGATGGGGGATGAGCAGTTCTTC.

This clonotype was seen a handful of times. The chain couples TRBV5-1 to TRBJ2-7; D is perhaps TRBD1 or TRBD2 (5 bases each). Per the germline V gene, CDR1 is SGHRS and CDR2 is YFSETQ. There are 14 residues in the CDR3. V was trimmed by 5 bases and J by 5 bases, leaving 17 bases between them. Here the CDR3 DNA reads TGCGCCAGCAGTCGAGGGGCACGGCTTGACGAGCAGTACTTC. Protein product: CASSRGARLDEQYF.